The rows below give T cell receptor beta chains drawn from one sample of a study of cytomegalovirus exposure and HLA in healthy donors. The repertoire was sequenced with immunoSEQ multiplex PCR; TCRdb's copy has only in-frame clones and lacks some. The sample has roughly 200,000 clones, 85% seen once. Sequences were obtained from PBMCs. Receptor source: a woman between 45 and 60 years old in good health and CMV-seronegative. Both conserved end residues are part of each CDR3. Fields, in order: V gene, clone size, J gene, D gene, CDR3 DNA, CDR3 protein. The D gene is left open where the match is weak. For some rows the clone size is stated as once, few or many, or as a class when expanded; others skip it.

>TRBV30|NA|TRBJ2-7|NA
TGTGCCTGGAGTGTAAGAGGCCCCTACGAGCAGTACTTC
CAWSVRGPYEQYF
>TRBV6-5|NA|TRBJ2-7|TRBD2
TGTGCCAGCAGCGGACTAGCGGGAGCCGAGCAGTACTTC
CASSGLAGAEQYF
>TRBV7-9|NA|TRBJ2-2|TRBD2
TGTTCCAGCAGCCTCCTAGGGACTAGCGGGACCACGAACACCGGGGAGCTGTTTTTT
CSSSLLGTSGTTNTGELFF
>TRBV18|NA|TRBJ2-5|NA
TGTGCCAGCTCACCCCGACAGAGAGAACAAGAGACCCAGTACTTC
CASSPRQREQETQYF
>TRBV4-1|NA|TRBJ2-7|TRBD1
TGCGCCAGCAGTCTCACCCGACAGGGTGGCCACGAGCAGTACTTC
CASSLTRQGGHEQYF
>TRBV5-1|NA|TRBJ1-1|TRBD1
TGCGCCAGCAGCTTGGTAGGGGGCGAGGGCACTGAAGCTTTCTTT
CASSLVGGEGTEAFF
>TRBV5-1|NA|TRBJ2-2|TRBD1
TGCGCCAGCAGCTTGGCCCCGGGACAGGGGGCCTCCGGGGAGCTGTTTTTT
CASSLAPGQGASGELFF
>TRBV29-1|NA|TRBJ2-6|NA
TGCAGCGTTGAAGTGATGGAGGCAAGCCGCAACGTCCTGACTTTC
CSVEVMEASRNVLTF
>TRBV19|NA|TRBJ2-7|TRBD2
TGTGCCAGTAGTCTAGCGGGAGGGCGTGACTTACTTTACGAGCAGTACTTC
CASSLAGGRDLLYEQYF
>TRBV6-5|few|TRBJ2-7|NA
TGTGCCAGCAGTTCCTTCGACAGGTCCTACGAGCAGTACTTC
CASSSFDRSYEQYF
>TRBV5-1|once|TRBJ2-2|NA
TGCGCCAGCAGCTTCGGAGGGGAGGCCGGGGAGCTGTTTTTT
CASSFGGEAGELFF
>TRBV2|NA|TRBJ2-7|TRBD1
TGTGCCAGCATCATGGGACAGGGCGTTTTTCGTGAGCAGTACTTC
CASIMGQGVFREQYF
>TRBV28|once|TRBJ1-2|NA
TGTGCCAGCAGCCCCGGACGGGCAGGGGGCTACACCTTC
CASSPGRAGGYTF
>TRBV7-9|NA|TRBJ2-7|TRBD2
TGTTCCACCCGGGACTATGGAGGAGAGCAGTACTTC
CSTRDYGGEQYF
>TRBV7-2|NA|TRBJ2-7|TRBD2
TGTGCCAGCAGCCCAGGGACTAGCGGGAGGGTCGAGCAGTACTTC
CASSPGTSGRVEQYF
>TRBV4-1|once|TRBJ2-1|TRBD2
TGCGCCAGCAGCCGGACCCTAGCGGGGGTGAGGGATGAGCAGTTCTTC
CASSRTLAGVRDEQFF
>TRBV4-1|NA|TRBJ2-4|TRBD2
TGCGCCAGCAGCCAAGGACTAGCGGGAGTCCTAGCCAAAAACATTCAGTACTTC
CASSQGLAGVLAKNIQYF
>TRBV7-9|NA|TRBJ2-5|TRBD1
TGTGCCAGCAGCCGGACAGGGCGAAGAGAGACCCAGTACTTC
CASSRTGRRETQYF
>TRBV10-1|few|TRBJ1-2|TRBD1
TGCGCCAGCAGTGAGTTACAGGGGTTTGGCTACACCTTC
CASSELQGFGYTF
>TRBV27|NA|TRBJ2-7|TRBD2
TGTGCCAGCAGTTATTCCGGGACTAGGGGGTACGAGCAGTACTTC
CASSYSGTRGYEQYF
>TRBV7-2|NA|TRBJ2-3|NA
TGTGCCAGCAGCTCGGCCGGACTTACCAGCACAGATACGCAGTATTTT
CASSSAGLTSTDTQYF
>TRBV6-1|few|TRBJ1-1|TRBD1
TGTGCCAGCAGTGATTCCGGGACAGGTAGAGGTGAAGCTTTCTTT
CASSDSGTGRGEAFF
>TRBV6-6|NA|TRBJ1-5|TRBD1
TGTGCCAGCAGTTCTAGACAGGGCTATCAGCCCCAGCATTTT
CASSSRQGYQPQHF
>TRBV7-2|NA|TRBJ2-1|TRBD2
TGTGCCAGCAGCTTAGGCGATCCGGGACTAGCGGTTAGGAATGAGCAGTTCTTC
CASSLGDPGLAVRNEQFF
>TRBV5-1|once|TRBJ2-1|TRBD2
TGCGCCAGCAGCACAACTAGCGGGGCATACAATGAGCAGTTCTTC
CASSTTSGAYNEQFF
>TRBV11-2|NA|TRBJ2-7|TRBD2
TGTGCCAGCAGCTTCCGTCCCGGGACTAGCGGGAGCCCTACCTACGAGCAGTACTTC
CASSFRPGTSGSPTYEQYF
>TRBV7-2|few|TRBJ2-5|TRBD2
TGTGCCAGCAGCCATCGACTAGCGGGCCAAGAGACCCAGTACTTC
CASSHRLAGQETQYF
>TRBV27|NA|TRBJ1-2|TRBD1
TGTGCCAGCAGAAGGACAGGGGGCTATGGCTACACCTTC
CASRRTGGYGYTF
>TRBV7-8|NA|TRBJ2-1|TRBD2
TGTGCCAGCAGCTCAAAACCGGGACTAGTGAACGGAGAGTATGAGCAGTTCTTC
CASSSKPGLVNGEYEQFF
>TRBV28|NA|TRBJ2-1|TRBD2
TGTGCCAGCAGTTTAGTAGCGGGAGGCCGTCGGTACAATGAGCAGTTCTTC
CASSLVAGGRRYNEQFF
>TRBV7-2|NA|TRBJ2-7|TRBD2
TGTGCCAGCAGCCGGGGGCTAGCGGGAGTAGAGCAGTACTTC
CASSRGLAGVEQYF
>TRBV14|NA|TRBJ2-3|TRBD2
TGTGCCAGCAGCCAAAGAATAGCGGGAGTAGTCACAGATACGCAGTATTTT
CASSQRIAGVVTDTQYF
>TRBV2|NA|TRBJ2-3|TRBD2
TGTGCCAGCACCCTTATAGCGGGAGTGAAGGGGTACACGCAGTATTTT
CASTLIAGVKGYTQYF
>TRBV2|NA|TRBJ1-4|NA
TGTGCCAGCAGGGGGGGATCTATCACTAATGAAAAACTGTTTTTT
CASRGGSITNEKLFF
>TRBV5-1|NA|TRBJ1-6|NA
TGCGCCAGCAGCTTTCAACAGGCATCTTATAATTCACCCCTCCACTTT
CASSFQQASYNSPLHF
>TRBV5-8|once|TRBJ2-1|TRBD2
TGTGCCAGCAGCTTGGGACTAGCGGGAGAGCAGCATGAGCAGTTCTTC
CASSLGLAGEQHEQFF
>TRBV27|NA|TRBJ2-7|TRBD2
TGTGCCAGCAGGCCTGACCCAGGGAATCGGGAGGGCCTATGGGAGCAGTACTTC
CASRPDPGNREGLWEQYF
>TRBV7-2|NA|TRBJ1-1|TRBD1
TGTGCCAGCAGCTTCCCAGGGGGCACTGAAGCTTTCTTT
CASSFPGGTEAFF
>TRBV27|NA|TRBJ1-2|TRBD1
TGTGCCAGCAGTTCACCGGGACAGGGTAACTATGGCTACACCTTC
CASSSPGQGNYGYTF
>TRBV28|NA|TRBJ2-7|NA
TGTGCCAGCAGGACAAGCTCCTACGAGCAGTACTTC
CASRTSSYEQYF
>TRBV5-1|NA|TRBJ2-1|TRBD2
TGCGCCAGCAGCTTGGAAGCGGGAGGTTACAATGAGCAGTTCTTC
CASSLEAGGYNEQFF
>TRBV29-1|NA|TRBJ1-1|TRBD1
TGCAGCTCGACAGGGAGGATGAACACTGAAGCTTTCTTT
CSSTGRMNTEAFF
>TRBV5-1|once|TRBJ1-2|NA
TGCGCCAGCAGCTTGGACAGGGAGGGAGGCTACACCTTC
CASSLDREGGYTF
>TRBV6-5|NA|TRBJ1-5|NA
TGTGCCAGCAGAACAGGGTCCAATCAGCCCCAGCATTTT
CASRTGSNQPQHF
>TRBV7-9|NA|TRBJ2-7|NA
TGTGCCAGCAGCCCCCCTACGACAGGCTACGAGCAGTACTTC
CASSPPTTGYEQYF
>TRBV10-3|NA|TRBJ1-5|NA
TGTGCCATCAGTGTACGGGAAGATCAGCCCCAGCATTTT
CAISVREDQPQHF